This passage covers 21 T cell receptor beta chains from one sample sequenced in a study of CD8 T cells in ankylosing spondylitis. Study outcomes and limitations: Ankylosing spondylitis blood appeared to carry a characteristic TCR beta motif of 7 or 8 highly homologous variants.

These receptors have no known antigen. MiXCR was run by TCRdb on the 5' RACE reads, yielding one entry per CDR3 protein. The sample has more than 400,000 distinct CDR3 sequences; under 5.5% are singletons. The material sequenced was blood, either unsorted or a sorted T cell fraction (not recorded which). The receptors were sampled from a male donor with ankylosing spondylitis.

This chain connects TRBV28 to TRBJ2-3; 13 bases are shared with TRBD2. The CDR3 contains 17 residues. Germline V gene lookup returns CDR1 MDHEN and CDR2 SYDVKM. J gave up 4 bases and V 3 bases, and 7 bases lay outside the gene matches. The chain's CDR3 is CASSFHGLAGVPDTQYF. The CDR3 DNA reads TGTGCCAGCAGTTTCCACGGACTAGCGGGAGTTCCAGATACGCAGTATTTT.

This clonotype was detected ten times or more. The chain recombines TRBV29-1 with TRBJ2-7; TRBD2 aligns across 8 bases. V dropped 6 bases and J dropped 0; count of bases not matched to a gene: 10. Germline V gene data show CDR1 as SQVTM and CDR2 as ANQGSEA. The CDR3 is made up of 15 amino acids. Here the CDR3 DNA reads TGCAGCGTGTATGGACTAGCAGAGAGCTCCTACGAGCAGTACTTC. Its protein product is CSVYGLAESSYEQYF.

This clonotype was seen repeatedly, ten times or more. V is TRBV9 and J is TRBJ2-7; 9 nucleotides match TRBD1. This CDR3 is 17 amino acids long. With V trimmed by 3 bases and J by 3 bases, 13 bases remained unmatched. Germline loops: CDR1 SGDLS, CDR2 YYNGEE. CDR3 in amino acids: CASSGAEPGQGGYEQYF. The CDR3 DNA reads TGTGCCAGCAGCGGCGCGGAACCGGGACAGGGAGGCTACGAGCAGTACTTC.

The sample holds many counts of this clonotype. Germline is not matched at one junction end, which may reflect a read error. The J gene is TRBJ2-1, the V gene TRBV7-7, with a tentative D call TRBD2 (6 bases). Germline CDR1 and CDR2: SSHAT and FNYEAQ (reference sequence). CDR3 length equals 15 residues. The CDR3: CASSLVAGRGVEQFF. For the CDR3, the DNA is TGTGCTAGCAGCTTAGTGGCGGGAAGAGGGGTCGAGCAGTTCTTC. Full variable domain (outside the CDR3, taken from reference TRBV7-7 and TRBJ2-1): GAGVSQSPRYKVTKRGQDVTLRCDPISSHATLYWYQQALGQGPEFLTYFNYEAQPDKSGLPSDRFSAERPEGSISTLTIQRTEQRDSAMYRCASSLVAGRGVEQFFGPGTRLTVL.

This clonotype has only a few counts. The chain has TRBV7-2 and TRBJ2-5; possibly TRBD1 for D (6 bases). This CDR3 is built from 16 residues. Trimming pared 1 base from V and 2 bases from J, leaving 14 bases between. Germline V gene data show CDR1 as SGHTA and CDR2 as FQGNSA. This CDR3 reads CASSLVSRQVQETQYF. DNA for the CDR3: TGTGCCAGCAGCTTAGTGAGCAGACAGGTGCAAGAGACCCAGTACTTC.

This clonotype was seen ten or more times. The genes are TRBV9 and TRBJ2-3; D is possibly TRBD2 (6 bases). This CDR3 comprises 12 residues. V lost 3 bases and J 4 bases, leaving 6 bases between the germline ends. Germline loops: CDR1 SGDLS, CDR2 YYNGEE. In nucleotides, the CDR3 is TGTGCCAGCAGCGGGGGGGCAGATACGCAGTATTTT. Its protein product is CASSGGADTQYF. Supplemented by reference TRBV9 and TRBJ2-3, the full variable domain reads DSGVTQTPKHLITATGQRVTLRCSPRSGDLSVYWYQQSLDQGLQFLIQYYNGEERAKGNILERFSAQQFPDLHSELNLSSLELGDSALYFCASSGGADTQYFGPGTRLTVL.

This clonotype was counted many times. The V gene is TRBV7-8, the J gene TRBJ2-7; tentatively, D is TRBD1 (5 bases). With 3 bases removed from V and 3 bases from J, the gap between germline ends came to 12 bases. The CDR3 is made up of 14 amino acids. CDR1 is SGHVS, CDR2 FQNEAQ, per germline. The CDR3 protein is CASSLGHRDYEQYF. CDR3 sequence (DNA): TGTGCCAGCAGCTTGGGGCACAGAGACTACGAGCAGTACTTC.

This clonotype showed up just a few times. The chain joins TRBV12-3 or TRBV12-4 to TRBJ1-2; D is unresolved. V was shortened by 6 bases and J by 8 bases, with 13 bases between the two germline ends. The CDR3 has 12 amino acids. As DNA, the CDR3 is TGTGCCAGCAGAACTTGGGATAACGGCTACACCTTC. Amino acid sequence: CASRTWDNGYTF.

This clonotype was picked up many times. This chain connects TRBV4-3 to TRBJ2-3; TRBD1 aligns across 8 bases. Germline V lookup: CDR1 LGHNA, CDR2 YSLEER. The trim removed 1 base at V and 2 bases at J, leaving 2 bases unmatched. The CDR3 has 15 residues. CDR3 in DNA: TGCGCCAGCAGCCAAGCGACAGGGGCCACAGATACGCAGTATTTT. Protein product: CASSQATGATDTQYF.

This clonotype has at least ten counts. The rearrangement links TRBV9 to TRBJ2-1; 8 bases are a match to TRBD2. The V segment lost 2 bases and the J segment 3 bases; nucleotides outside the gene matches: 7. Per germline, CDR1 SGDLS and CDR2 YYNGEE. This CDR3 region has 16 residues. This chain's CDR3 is CASSVTSGLFYNEQFF. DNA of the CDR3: TGTGCCAGCAGCGTCACTAGCGGCCTTTTCTACAATGAGCAGTTCTTC.

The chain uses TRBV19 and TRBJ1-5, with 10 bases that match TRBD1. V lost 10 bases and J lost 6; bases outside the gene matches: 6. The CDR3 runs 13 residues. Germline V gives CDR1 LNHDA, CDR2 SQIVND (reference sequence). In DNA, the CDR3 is TGTGCCACCGAGACAGGGGGCGGTCAGCCCCAGCATTTT. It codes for CATETGGGQPQHF.

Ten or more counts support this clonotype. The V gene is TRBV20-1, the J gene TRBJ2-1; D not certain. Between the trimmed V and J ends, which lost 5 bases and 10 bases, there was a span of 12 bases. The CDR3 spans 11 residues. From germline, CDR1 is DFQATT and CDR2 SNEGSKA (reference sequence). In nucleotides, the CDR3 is TGCAGTGCTTTTAGTGGGTTAGAGCAGTTCTTC. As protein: CSAFSGLEQFF.

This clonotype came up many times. The CDR3 DNA is TGTGCCATCAGTTCCAGTATAGGGCTACGAGAGACCCAGTACTTC. Protein product: CAISSSIGLRETQYF. The rearrangement links TRBV10-3 to TRBJ2-5; no reliable D call. The CDR3 covers 15 residues. Trimming stripped 5 bases from V and 4 bases from J, with 17 bases between. The germline CDR1 and CDR2 sequences are ENHRY and SYGVKD.

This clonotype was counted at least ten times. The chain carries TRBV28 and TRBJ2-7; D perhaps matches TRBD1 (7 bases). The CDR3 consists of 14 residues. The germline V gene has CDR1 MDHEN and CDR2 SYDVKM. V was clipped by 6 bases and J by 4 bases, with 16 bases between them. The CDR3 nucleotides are TGTGCCAGCAGCAGAGCGCCAGGGGGGTACGAGCAGTACTTC. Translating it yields CASSRAPGGYEQYF. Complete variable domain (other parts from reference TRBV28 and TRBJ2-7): DVKVTQSSRYLVKRTGEKVFLECVQDMDHENMFWYRQDPGLGLRLIYFSYDVKMKEKGDIPEGYSVSREKKERFSLILESASTNQTSMYLCASSRAPGGYEQYFGPGTRLTVT.

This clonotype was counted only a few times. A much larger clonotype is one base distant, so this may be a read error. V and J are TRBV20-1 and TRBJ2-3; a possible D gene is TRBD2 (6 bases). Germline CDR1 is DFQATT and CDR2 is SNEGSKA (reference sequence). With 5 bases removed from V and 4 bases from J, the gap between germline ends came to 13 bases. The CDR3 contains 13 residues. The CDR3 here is CSAWGVSPDTQYF. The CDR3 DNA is TGCAGTGCTTGGGGGGTGAGCCCAGATACGCAGTATTTT.

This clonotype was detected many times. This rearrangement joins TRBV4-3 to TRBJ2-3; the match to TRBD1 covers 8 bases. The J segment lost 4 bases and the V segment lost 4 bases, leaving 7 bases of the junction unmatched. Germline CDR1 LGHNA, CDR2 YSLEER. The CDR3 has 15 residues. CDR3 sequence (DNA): TGCGCCAGCAGCCTCCGGACAGGGTTACCAGATACGCAGTATTTT. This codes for CASSLRTGLPDTQYF.

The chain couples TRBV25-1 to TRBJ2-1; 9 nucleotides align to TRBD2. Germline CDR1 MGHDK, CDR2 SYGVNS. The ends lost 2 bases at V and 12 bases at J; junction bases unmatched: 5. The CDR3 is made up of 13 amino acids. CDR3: CASSEVTSGLQFF. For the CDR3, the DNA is TGTGCCAGCAGTGAAGTGACTAGCGGTTTGCAGTTCTTC.

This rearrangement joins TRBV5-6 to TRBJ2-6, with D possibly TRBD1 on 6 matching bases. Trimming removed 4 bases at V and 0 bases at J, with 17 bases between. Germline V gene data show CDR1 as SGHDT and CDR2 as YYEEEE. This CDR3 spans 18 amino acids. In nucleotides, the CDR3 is TGTGCCAGCAGCCCGTGGACAGATTTTTACTCTGGGGCCAACGTCCTGACTTTC. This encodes CASSPWTDFYSGANVLTF. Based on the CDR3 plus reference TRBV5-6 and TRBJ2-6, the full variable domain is DAGVTQSPTHLIKTRGQQVTLRCSPKSGHDTVSWYQQALGQGPQFIFQYYEEEERQRGNFPDRFSGHQFPNYSSELNVNALLLGDSALYLCASSPWTDFYSGANVLTFGAGSRLTVL.

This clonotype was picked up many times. CDR3 amino acids: CSARDPSGSDTQYF. The CDR3 region has the DNA TGCAGTGCTAGAGATCCTAGCGGGAGCGATACGCAGTATTTT. This chain connects TRBV20-1 to TRBJ2-3; 10 bases line up with TRBD2. Germline V CDR1 and CDR2: DFQATT, SNEGSKA (reference sequence). J lost 6 bases, V lost 0 bases, and 3 bases had no gene match. The CDR3 is made up of 14 amino acids.

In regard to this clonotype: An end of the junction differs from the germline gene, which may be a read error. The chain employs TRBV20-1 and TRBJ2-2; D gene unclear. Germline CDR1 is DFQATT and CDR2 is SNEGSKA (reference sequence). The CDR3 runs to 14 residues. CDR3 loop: CSSRMVQNTGELFF. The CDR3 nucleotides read TGCAGTTCTAGGATGGTGCAGAACACCGGGGAGCTGTTTTTT.

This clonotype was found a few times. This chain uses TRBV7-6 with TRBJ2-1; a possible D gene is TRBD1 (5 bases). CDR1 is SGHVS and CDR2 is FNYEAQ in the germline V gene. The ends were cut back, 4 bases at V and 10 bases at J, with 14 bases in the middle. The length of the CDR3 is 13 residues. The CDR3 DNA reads TGTGCCAGCAGCTCCCCGACAGCCCAAGAGCAGTTCTTC. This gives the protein CASSSPTAQEQFF.